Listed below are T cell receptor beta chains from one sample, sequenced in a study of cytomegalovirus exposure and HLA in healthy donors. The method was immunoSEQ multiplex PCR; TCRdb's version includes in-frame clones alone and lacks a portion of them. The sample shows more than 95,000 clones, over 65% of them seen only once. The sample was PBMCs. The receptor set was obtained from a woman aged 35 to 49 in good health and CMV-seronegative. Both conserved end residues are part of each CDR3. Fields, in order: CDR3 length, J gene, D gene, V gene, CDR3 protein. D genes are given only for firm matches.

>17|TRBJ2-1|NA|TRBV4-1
CASSQEFGGGTYNEQFF
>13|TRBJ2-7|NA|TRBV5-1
CASSSPIAGEQYF
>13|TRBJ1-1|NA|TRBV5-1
CASSLTGQTEAFF
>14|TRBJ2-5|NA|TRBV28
CASSLAPGVKTQYF
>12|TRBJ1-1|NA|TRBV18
CASSSGQTEAFF
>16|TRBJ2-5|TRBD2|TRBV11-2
CASSLGSGRPQETQYF
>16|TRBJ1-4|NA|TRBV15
CATSRAPREQNEKLFF
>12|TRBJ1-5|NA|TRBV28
CASTWPSQPQHF
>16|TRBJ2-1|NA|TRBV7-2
CASSSRAAGRGGEQFF
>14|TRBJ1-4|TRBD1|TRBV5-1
CASSRDRGTEKLFF
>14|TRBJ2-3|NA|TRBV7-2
CASSLRQSTDTQYF
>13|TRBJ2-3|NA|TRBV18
CASSGGSTDTQYF
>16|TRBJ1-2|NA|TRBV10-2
CASSESLESPSYGYTF
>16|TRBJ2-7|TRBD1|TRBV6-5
CASSYSVGTELYEQYF
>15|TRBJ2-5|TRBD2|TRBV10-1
CASSGTSGPQETQYF
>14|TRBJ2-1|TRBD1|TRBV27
CASSPGQGSSEQFF
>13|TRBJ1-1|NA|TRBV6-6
CASSPFKNTEAFF
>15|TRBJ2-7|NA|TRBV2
CASSDSAGILREQYF
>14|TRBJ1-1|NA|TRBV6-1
CASSEVARGTEAFF
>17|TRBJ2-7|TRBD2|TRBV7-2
CASSLVRAGHPSYEQYF
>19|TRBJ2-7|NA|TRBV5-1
CASSTRPLSGVVSFNEQYF
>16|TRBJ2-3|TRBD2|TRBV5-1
CASSLGTSGSTDTQYF
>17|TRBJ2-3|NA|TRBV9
CASSPSSVLTSTDTQYF
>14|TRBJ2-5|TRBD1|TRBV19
CASGRQGPQETQYF
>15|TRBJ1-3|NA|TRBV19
CASRSPGRSGNTIYF
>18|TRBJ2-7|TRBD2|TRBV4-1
CASSQVDFLAGSSYEQYF
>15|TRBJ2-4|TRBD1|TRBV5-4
CASSGGGQGAFIQYF
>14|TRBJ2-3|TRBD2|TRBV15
CATASGSGADTQYF
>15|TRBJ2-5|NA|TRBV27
CASSLTTRGWETQYF
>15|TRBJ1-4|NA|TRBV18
CASSPPGQNGEKLFF
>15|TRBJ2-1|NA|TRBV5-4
CASSFTGLTGDEQFF
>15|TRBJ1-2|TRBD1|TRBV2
CASSDQGAGIRGYTF
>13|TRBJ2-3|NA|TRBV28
CASKQASTDTQYF
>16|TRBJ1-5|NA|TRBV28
CASIKRIRQGGQPQHF
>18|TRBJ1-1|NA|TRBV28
CASRVYAPVGGMNTEAFF
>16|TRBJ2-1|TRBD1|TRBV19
CASSIATGGSYNEQFF
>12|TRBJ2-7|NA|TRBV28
CASSFTGAEQYF
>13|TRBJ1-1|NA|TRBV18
CASLPTGNTEAFF
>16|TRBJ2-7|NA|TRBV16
CASSQEPASSPYEQYF
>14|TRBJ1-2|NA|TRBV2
CASSERPSGYGYTF
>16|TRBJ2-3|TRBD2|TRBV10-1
CASSGTSGSSTDTQYF
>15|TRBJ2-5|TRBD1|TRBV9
CASSDRQGLGETQYF
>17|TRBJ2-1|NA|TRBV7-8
CASSLVRRSYSYNEQFF
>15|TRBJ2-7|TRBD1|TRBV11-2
CASSSPGTGLTEQYF
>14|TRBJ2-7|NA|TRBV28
CASSFRENSYEQYF
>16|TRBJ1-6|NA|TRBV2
CASSEATALADSPLHF